A single sample gave rise to the 15 T cell receptor beta chains below, sequenced in a study of regulatory T cells in long-lasting Graves disease. Time point meaning: newly diagnosed GD, antithyroid drugs for less than 3 months. PBMC-extracted RNA yielded the TCR library. Construction of the TCR beta libraries employed iRepertoire HTBI primers in conjunction with Arm-PCR of CDR3 regions. TCRdb processed the multiplex PCR reads anew with MiXCR; each CDR3 protein has one entry. Seen here are approximately 400,000 distinct CDR3 sequences, 12% observed once, and the top ten hold around 18%. The same sample was also studied in work on T cells in Graves' hyperthyroidism and ophthalmopathy.

Here the sequenced sample was peripheral blood mononuclear cells (PBMCs), taken at new diagnosis, from a patient treated with antithyroid drugs. Receptors originate from a woman aged 18-29 years with Graves disease.

This clonotype was seen a few times. This rearrangement joins TRBV10-3 to TRBJ2-1, with D unclear. Germline lookup yields CDR1 ENHRY and CDR2 SYGVKD. V gave up 6 bases and J gave up 6 bases, with 12 bases separating them. The CDR3 consists of 13 residues. This CDR3 is CAIRTLSPNEQFF. The CDR3 bases are TGTGCCATCAGGACCCTTAGCCCCAATGAGCAGTTCTTC.

V is TRBV6-1 and J is TRBJ1-1; tentative D call: TRBD1 (6 bases). This CDR3 is built from 14 residues. Trimming stripped 7 bases from V and 6 bases from J, with 18 bases between. CDR1 and CDR2 (germline): MNHNS, SASEGT. This CDR3 is CASKEGHFPAEAFF. In nucleotides, the CDR3 is TGTGCCAGCAAAGAGGGACATTTTCCTGCTGAAGCTTTCTTT.

Note on this clonotype: A much more abundant neighbour one base away suggests this may be a read error. This chain joins TRBV7-9 and TRBJ1-1, with TRBD1 matching 7 bases. The CDR3 is 15 amino acids. The V gene's germline CDR1 is SEHNR and CDR2 FQNEAQ (reference sequence). J was trimmed by 8 bases and V by 4 bases; bases with no gene match: 13. The CDR3 DNA sequence: TGTGCCAGCAGCTCGGGCAGGGGGTTCGACGGGGAAGCTTTCTTT. It translates to CASSSGRGFDGEAFF.

This clonotype was found many times. The chain combines TRBV5-5 with TRBJ1-1, with D tentatively TRBD1 (6 bases). Germline CDR1 and CDR2: SGHKS and YYEKEE (reference sequence). Deletions cut 0 bases from V and 4 bases from J, with 10 bases between. There are 14 residues in the CDR3. The CDR3 reads CASSLEGGLTEAFF. Written as DNA, the CDR3 is TGTGCCAGCAGCTTGGAGGGGGGACTCACTGAAGCTTTCTTT.

This clonotype was seen many times. This CDR3 reads CSASSSRIAGDRGRFTDTQYF. The CDR3 DNA reads TGCAGTGCCAGCTCCAGCAGGATTGCGGGGGACCGGGGTAGGTTCACAGATACGCAGTATTTT. V and J are TRBV20-1 and TRBJ2-3; 7 bases fit TRBD2. Germline lookup yields CDR1 DFQATT and CDR2 SNEGSKA (reference sequence). The CDR3 runs 21 residues. V was pared by 6 bases and J by 2 bases, with 29 bases of the junction left unmatched.

The rearrangement links TRBV2 to TRBJ1-1; TRBD1 might be the D (5 bases). Germline CDR1 reads SNHLY; CDR2 reads FYNNEI. Trimming took 7 bases from V and 5 from J, leaving 8 bases between them. This CDR3 has 11 residues. CDR3 in amino acids: CASTWGTEAFF. CDR3 DNA: TGTGCCAGCACCTGGGGGACTGAAGCTTTCTTT. The variable domain in full, with the rest retrieved from reference TRBV2 and TRBJ1-1, is EPEVTQTPSHQVTQMGQEVILRCVPISNHLYFYWYRQILGQKVEFLVSFYNNEISEKSEIFDDQFSVERPDGSNFTLKIRSTKLEDSAMYFCASTWGTEAFFGQGTRLTVV.

At least ten counts were recorded for this clonotype. The V gene is TRBV27, the J gene TRBJ2-5; no definite D call. The CDR3 runs to 15 residues. V was shortened by 6 bases and J by 5 bases, with 19 bases between the two germline ends. Germline CDR1 is MNHEY and CDR2 is SMNVEV (reference sequence). CDR3: CASSPIGVLGETQYF. The CDR3 region has the DNA TGTGCCAGCAGCCCGATCGGCGTTTTAGGGGAGACCCAGTACTTC.

As regards this clonotype: A much more abundant neighbour one base away suggests this may be a read error. The chain couples TRBV20-1 to TRBJ1-2; D is unresolved. Germline V gene data show CDR1 as DFQATT and CDR2 as SNEGSKA (reference sequence). The length of the CDR3 is 14 residues. As DNA, the CDR3 is TGCAGTGCTAGAGCCCCCCCAGGAAACTATAGCTACACCTTC. It is translated as CSARAPPGNYSYTF.

The sample holds many counts of this clonotype. The chain links TRBV20-1 to TRBJ1-5; D is uncertain. The CDR3 runs to 12 residues. Germline V gives CDR1 DFQATT, CDR2 SNEGSKA (reference sequence). With 7 bases removed from V and 2 bases from J, the gap between germline ends came to 9 bases. Here the CDR3 DNA reads TGCAGTGGGACCGGGGGCAATCAGCCCCAGCATTTT. Translation gives CSGTGGNQPQHF.

Concerning this clonotype: A much larger clone sits a single nucleotide away, making a read error possible. This CDR3 fails to terminate in the conserved phenylalanine or tryptophan, so it likely reflects a read error. The V and J genes are TRBV7-3 and TRBJ2-1; D unclear. The ends were cut back, 6 bases at V and 6 bases at J, with 15 bases in the middle. The CDR3 length is 14 residues. CDR1 is SGHTA and CDR2 is FQGTGA in the germline V gene. The CDR3 sequence is CASSPGPLVNEQFS. The DNA for the CDR3 is TGTGCCAGCAGTCCGGGTCCCCTAGTCAATGAGCAGTTCTCC.

In this sample, this clonotype turned up many times. J is TRBJ1-2 and V is TRBV7-2, with TRBD1 as a possible D gene (5 bases). This CDR3 is built from 16 residues. Germline V lookup: CDR1 SGHTA, CDR2 FQGNSA. Trimming removed 2 bases from V and 4 bases from J, with 17 bases in between. In DNA form, the CDR3 reads TGTGCCAGCAGCTTAACCTACCCGGGACCGACCTATGGCTACACCTTC. Amino acids: CASSLTYPGPTYGYTF.

This clonotype was picked up many times. CDR3 sequence: CASSLSSGGQSYNEQFF. CDR3 coding DNA: TGTGCCAGTAGCCTATCTAGCGGGGGCCAGTCCTACAATGAGCAGTTCTTC. The rearrangement joins TRBV19 to TRBJ2-1; TRBD2 matches at 10 bases. Trimming at V came to 6 bases and at J to 1 base, leaving 9 bases not matched to a gene. This CDR3 has 17 residues. The germline V gene encodes CDR1 LNHDA and CDR2 SQIVND (reference sequence).

This clonotype was detected only a few times. The V call is TRBV12-3 or TRBV12-4, the J call TRBJ1-2; D is unclear. Trimming removed 8 bases at V and 7 bases at J, with 11 bases between. The CDR3 spans 11 residues. The CDR3 bases are TGTGCCAGCCGTCGAGGGAGTGGCTACACCTTC. Amino acid sequence: CASRRGSGYTF.

This clonotype was counted only a few times. V gene TRBV2 combines with J gene TRBJ1-1; D may be TRBD1 (5 bases). This CDR3 contains 15 residues. Germline V gene sequence: CDR1 SNHLY, CDR2 FYNNEI. V lost 2 bases and J 5 bases, leaving 15 bases between the germline ends. The CDR3 nucleotides read TGTGCCAGCAGTGAAATTAGGGGCCGGGGTACTGAAGCTTTCTTT. This gives the protein CASSEIRGRGTEAFF.

This clonotype was counted between two and nine times. The rearrangement links TRBV28 to TRBJ2-4; D is possibly TRBD2 (6 bases). V was trimmed by 9 bases and J by 8 bases, leaving 26 bases between them. Germline V gives CDR1 MDHEN, CDR2 SYDVKM. The length of the CDR3 is 16 residues. CDR3 sequence reads: CASTYGGWDSEDIQYF. The DNA for the CDR3 is TGTGCCAGTACCTATGGGGGTTGGGACTCCGAGGACATTCAGTACTTC.